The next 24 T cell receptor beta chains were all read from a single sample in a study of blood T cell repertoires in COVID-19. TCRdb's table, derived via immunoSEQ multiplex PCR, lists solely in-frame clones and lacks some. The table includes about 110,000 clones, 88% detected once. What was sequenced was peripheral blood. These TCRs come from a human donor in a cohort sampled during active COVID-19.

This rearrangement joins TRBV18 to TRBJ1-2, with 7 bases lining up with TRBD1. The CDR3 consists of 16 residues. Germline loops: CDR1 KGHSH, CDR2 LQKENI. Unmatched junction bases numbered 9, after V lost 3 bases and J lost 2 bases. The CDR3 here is CASSPDVGQENYGYTF. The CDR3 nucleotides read TGTGCCAGCTCACCCGACGTAGGACAGGAGAACTATGGCTACACCTTC.

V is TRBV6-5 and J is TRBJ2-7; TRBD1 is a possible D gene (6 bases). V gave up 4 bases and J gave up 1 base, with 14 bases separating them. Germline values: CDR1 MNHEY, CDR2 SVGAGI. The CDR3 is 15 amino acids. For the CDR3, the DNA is TGTGCCAGCAGTTCTTCTCCGACAGGATCCTACGAGCAGTACTTC. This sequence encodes CASSSSPTGSYEQYF.

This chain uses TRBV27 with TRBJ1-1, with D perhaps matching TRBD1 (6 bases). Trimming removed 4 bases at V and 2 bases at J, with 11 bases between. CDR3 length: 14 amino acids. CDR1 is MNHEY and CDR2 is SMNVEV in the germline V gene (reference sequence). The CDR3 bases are TGTGCCAGCAGTTCGGGGACAAGCAACACTGAAGCTTTCTTT. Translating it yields CASSSGTSNTEAFF.

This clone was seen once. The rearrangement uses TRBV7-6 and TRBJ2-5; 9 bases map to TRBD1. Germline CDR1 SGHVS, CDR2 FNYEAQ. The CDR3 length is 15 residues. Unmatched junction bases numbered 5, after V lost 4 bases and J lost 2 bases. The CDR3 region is CASSSGTGRQETQYF. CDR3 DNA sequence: TGTGCCAGCAGCTCGGGGACAGGGAGGCAAGAGACCCAGTACTTC.

In nucleotides, the CDR3 is TGTGCCAGCAGTGACCCCCCCAGGGACAAGGAGCTGTTTTTT. It is translated as CASSDPPRDKELFF. The chain couples TRBV6-1 to TRBJ2-2, with D perhaps matching TRBD1 (6 bases). Germline V gene sequence: CDR1 MNHNS, CDR2 SASEGT. V dropped 3 bases and J dropped 10 bases, with 15 bases sitting between them. The CDR3 totals 14 residues.

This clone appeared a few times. CDR3 amino acids: CASSLDFGREAFF. The CDR3 bases are TGTGCCAGCAGCTTAGATTTCGGCAGGGAAGCTTTCTTT. The chain couples TRBV11-2 to TRBJ1-1; the D is unclear. This CDR3 spans 13 amino acids. V was shortened by 0 bases and J by 8 bases, with 10 bases between the two germline ends. CDR1 is SGHAT, CDR2 FQNNGV, per germline.

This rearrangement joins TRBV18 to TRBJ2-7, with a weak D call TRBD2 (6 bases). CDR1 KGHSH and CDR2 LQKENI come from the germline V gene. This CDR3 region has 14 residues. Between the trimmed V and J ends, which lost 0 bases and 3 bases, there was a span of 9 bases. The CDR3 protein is CASSPPSTSYEQYF. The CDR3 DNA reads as TGTGCCAGCTCACCACCGTCGACTAGCTACGAGCAGTACTTC.

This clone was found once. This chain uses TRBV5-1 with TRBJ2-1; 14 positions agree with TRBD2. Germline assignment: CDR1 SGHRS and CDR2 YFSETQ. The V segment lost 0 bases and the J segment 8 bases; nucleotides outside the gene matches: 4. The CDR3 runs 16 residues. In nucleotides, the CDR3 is TGCGCCAGCAGCTTGGGGGGACTAGCGGGAGTGGATGAGCAGTTCTTC. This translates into CASSLGGLAGVDEQFF.

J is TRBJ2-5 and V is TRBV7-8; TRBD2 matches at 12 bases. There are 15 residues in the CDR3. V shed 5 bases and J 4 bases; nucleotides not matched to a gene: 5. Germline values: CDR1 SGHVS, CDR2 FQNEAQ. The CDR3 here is CASSEGLAGLETQYF. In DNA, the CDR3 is TGTGCCAGCAGCGAGGGACTAGCGGGTTTAGAGACCCAGTACTTC.

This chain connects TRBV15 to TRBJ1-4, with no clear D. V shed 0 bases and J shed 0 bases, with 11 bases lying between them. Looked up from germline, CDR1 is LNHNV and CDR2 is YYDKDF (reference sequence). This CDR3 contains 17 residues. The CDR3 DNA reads TGTGCCACCAGCAGAGATGTGGGCCGATCAACTAATGAAAAACTGTTTTTT. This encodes CATSRDVGRSTNEKLFF.

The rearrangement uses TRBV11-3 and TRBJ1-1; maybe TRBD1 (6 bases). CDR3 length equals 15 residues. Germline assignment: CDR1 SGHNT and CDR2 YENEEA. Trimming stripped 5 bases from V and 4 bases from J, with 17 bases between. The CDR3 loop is CASSEGGSGSTEAFF. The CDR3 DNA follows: TGTGCCAGCAGCGAGGGGGGGTCAGGGAGCACTGAAGCTTTCTTT.

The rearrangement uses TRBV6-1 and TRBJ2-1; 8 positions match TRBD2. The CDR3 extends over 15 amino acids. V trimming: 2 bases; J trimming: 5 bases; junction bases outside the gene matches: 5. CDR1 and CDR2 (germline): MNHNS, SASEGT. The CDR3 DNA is TGTGCCAGCAGTGAAATTAGCGGGACACACAATGAGCAGTTCTTC. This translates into CASSEISGTHNEQFF.

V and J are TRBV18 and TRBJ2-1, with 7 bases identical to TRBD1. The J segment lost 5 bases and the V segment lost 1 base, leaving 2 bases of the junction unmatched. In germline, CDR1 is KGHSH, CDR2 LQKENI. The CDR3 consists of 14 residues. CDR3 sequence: CASSPQGQNNEQFF. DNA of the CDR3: TGTGCCAGCTCACCACAGGGACAGAACAATGAGCAGTTCTTC.

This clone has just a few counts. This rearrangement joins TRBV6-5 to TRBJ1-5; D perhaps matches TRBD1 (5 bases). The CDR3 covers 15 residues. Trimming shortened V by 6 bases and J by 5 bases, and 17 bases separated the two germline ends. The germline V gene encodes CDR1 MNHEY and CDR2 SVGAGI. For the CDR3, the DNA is TGTGCCAGCAGGAAGACTCTAGGAGGGGATCAGCCCCAGCATTTT. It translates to CASRKTLGGDQPQHF.

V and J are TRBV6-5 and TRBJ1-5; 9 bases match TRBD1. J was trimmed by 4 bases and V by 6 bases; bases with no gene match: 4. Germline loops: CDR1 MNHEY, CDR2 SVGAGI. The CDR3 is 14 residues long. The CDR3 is CASRGQGLNQPQHF. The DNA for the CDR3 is TGTGCCAGCAGAGGACAGGGGCTAAATCAGCCCCAGCATTTT.

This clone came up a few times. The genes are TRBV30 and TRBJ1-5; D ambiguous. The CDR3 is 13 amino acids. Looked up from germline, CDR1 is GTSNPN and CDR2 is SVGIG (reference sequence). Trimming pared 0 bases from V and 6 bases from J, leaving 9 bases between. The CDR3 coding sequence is TGTGCCTGGAGTGTAACGACGGGTCAGCCCCAGCATTTT. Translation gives CAWSVTTGQPQHF.

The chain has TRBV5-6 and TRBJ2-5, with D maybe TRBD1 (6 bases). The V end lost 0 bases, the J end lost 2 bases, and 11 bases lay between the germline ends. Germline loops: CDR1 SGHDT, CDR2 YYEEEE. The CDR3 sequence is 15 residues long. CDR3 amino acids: CASSLDRDGQETQYF. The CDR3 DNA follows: TGTGCCAGCAGCTTGGACAGGGACGGACAAGAGACCCAGTACTTC.

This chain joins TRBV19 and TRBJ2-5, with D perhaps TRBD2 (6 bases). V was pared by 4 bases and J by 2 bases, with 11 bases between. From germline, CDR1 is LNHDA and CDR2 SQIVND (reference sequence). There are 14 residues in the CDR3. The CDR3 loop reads CASSTRRGQETQYF. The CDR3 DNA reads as TGTGCCAGTAGTACGAGGAGGGGACAAGAGACCCAGTACTTC. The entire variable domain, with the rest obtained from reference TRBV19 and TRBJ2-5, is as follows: DGGITQSPKYLFRKEGQNVTLSCEQNLNHDAMYWYRQDPGQGLRLIYYSQIVNDFQKGDIAEGYSVSREKKESFPLTVTSAQKNPTAFYLCASSTRRGQETQYFGPGTRLLVL.

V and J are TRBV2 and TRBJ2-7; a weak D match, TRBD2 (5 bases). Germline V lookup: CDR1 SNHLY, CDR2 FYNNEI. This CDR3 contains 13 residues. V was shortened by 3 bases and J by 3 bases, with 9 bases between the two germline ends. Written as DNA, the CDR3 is TGTGCCAGCAGTGACGGGAACCTCTACGAGCAGTACTTC. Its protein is CASSDGNLYEQYF.

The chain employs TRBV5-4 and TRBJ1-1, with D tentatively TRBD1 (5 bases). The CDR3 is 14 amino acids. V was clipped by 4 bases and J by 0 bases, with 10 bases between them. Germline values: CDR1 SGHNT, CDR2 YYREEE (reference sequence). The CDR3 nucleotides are TGTGCCAGCAGCCCGGGGGTGATGAACACTGAAGCTTTCTTT. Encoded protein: CASSPGVMNTEAFF.

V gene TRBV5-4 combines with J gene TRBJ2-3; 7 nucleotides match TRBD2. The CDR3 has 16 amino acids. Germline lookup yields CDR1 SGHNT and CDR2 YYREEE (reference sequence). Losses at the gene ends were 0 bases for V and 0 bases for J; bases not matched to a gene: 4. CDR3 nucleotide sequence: TGTGCCAGCAGCTTGGCCGGGAGGTCTAGCACAGATACGCAGTATTTT. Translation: CASSLAGRSSTDTQYF.

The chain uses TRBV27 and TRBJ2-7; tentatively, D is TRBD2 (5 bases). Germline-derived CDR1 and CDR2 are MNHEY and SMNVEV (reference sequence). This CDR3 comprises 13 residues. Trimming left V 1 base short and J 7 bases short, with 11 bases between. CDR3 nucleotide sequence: TGTGCCAGCAGTTTATTGGGGTCGGGAGAGCAGTACTTC. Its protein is CASSLLGSGEQYF.

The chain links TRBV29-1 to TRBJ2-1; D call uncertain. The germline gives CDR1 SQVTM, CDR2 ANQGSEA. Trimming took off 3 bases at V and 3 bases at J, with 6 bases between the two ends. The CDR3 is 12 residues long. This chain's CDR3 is CSVEGSYNEQFF. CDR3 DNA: TGCAGCGTTGAGGGCAGCTACAATGAGCAGTTCTTC.

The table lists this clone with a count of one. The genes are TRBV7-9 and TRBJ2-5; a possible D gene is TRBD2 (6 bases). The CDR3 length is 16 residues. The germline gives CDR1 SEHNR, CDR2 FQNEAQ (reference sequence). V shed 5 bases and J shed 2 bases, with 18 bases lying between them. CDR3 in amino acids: CASSPSPGRRQETQYF. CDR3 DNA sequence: TGTGCCAGCAGCCCATCCCCCGGGAGACGTCAAGAGACCCAGTACTTC.